A single sample is the source of the 16 T cell receptor beta chains below, sequenced in a study of blood T cells in healthy people across ages. The authors ran a second PCR of about 7 to 12 cycles using a sample-barcoded 5' primer and a J-beta primer mix. TCRdb processed the 5' RACE reads anew with MiXCR; each CDR3 protein has one entry. The table lists about 1.1 million distinct CDR3 sequences, more than 30% of them singletons. Sequenced: blood. Every receptor here comes from a man younger than 30 in good health.

The rearrangement links TRBV7-9 to TRBJ1-1; TRBD1 matches at 11 bases. The V gene's germline CDR1 is SEHNR and CDR2 FQNEAQ (reference sequence). CDR3 length equals 19 residues. Trimming took 0 bases from V and 1 from J; bases not matched to a gene: 10. The CDR3 here is CASSLAPYGQGAKNTEAFF. In DNA form, the CDR3 reads TGTGCCAGCAGCTTAGCGCCATACGGACAGGGGGCGAAGAACACTGAAGCTTTCTTT.

In its sample, this clonotype was seen a few times. The gene calls are TRBV27 and TRBJ2-1, with TRBD2 matching over 9 bases. Germline trimming cut 11 bases from V and 5 bases from J; bases unmatched to any gene: 10. Germline V lookup: CDR1 MNHEY, CDR2 SMNVEV (reference sequence). The CDR3 runs to 14 residues. DNA for the CDR3: TGTGCCGCCCGTGGCGGGGGGGCTCACAATGAGCAGTTCTTC. Protein sequence: CAARGGGAHNEQFF.

This chain joins TRBV4-2 and TRBJ1-4; tentative D call: TRBD1 (5 bases). Germline assignment: CDR1 LGHNA and CDR2 YNFKEQ. This CDR3 is 13 amino acids long. Trimming shortened V by 0 bases and J by 6 bases, and 5 bases separated the two germline ends. For the CDR3, the DNA is TGTGCCAGCAGCCAAGAAGGGGATGAAAAACTGTTTTTT. This sequence encodes CASSQEGDEKLFF.

This clonotype was seen more than once but under ten times. The chain recombines TRBV5-1 with TRBJ2-2, with D perhaps being TRBD1 or TRBD2 (5 bases each). Germline CDR1 reads SGHRS; CDR2 reads YFSETQ. The V end was cut by 7 bases, the J end by 0 bases, with 16 bases between. This CDR3 comprises 16 residues. CDR3 loop: CASFHPGRSNTGELFF. The CDR3 region has the DNA TGCGCCAGCTTCCACCCGGGACGGTCGAACACCGGGGAGCTGTTTTTT.

This clonotype was observed a handful of times. The chain is built from TRBV12-3 or TRBV12-4 and TRBJ2-1, with 12 nucleotides matching TRBD2. The CDR3 contains 16 residues. J gave up 4 bases and V 6 bases, and 7 bases lay outside the gene matches. CDR3 loop: CASRPRTSGAYNEQFF. CDR3 DNA: TGTGCCAGCAGGCCCAGGACTAGCGGGGCATACAATGAGCAGTTCTTC.

The J gene is TRBJ1-1, the V gene TRBV4-3; tentative D call: TRBD1 (5 bases). The CDR3 totals 15 residues. The germline V gene has CDR1 LGHNA and CDR2 YSLEER. The V end was cut by 4 bases, the J end by 3 bases, with 15 bases between. Written as DNA, the CDR3 is TGCGCCAGCAGCCGGGTGCTGGGACTGGACACTGAAGCTTTCTTT. Residues: CASSRVLGLDTEAFF.

Ten or more counts support this clonotype. The chain employs TRBV7-2 and TRBJ1-1, with a possible D match to TRBD1 (5 bases). This CDR3 region has 15 residues. Germline CDR1 is SGHTA and CDR2 is FQGNSA. V lost 2 bases, J lost 0 bases, and 10 bases lay in between. The CDR3 coding sequence is TGTGCCAGCAGCTTAAGGAGGGGCATGAACACTGAAGCTTTCTTT. As protein: CASSLRRGMNTEAFF.

The sample holds a few counts of this clonotype. The chain links TRBV29-1 to TRBJ2-5, with TRBD1 as a possible D gene (8 bases). CDR3 length: 12 amino acids. Germline V gene lookup returns CDR1 SQVTM and CDR2 ANQGSEA. CDR3 bases: TGCACGGGAGGACAGGGAGAAGAGACCCAGTACTTC. Its protein is CTGGQGEETQYF.

This clonotype was recorded a few times. This chain links TRBV29-1 with TRBJ1-2; D not resolved. Germline CDR1 is SQVTM and CDR2 is ANQGSEA. The V and J ends lost 4 bases and 4 bases respectively, with 22 bases between them. The CDR3 loop spans 16 amino acids. This chain's CDR3 is CSVVQGSGWAGYGYTF. The CDR3 DNA is TGCAGCGTTGTGCAAGGCAGTGGCTGGGCTGGCTATGGCTACACCTTC.

The chain couples TRBV6-5 to TRBJ1-2, with 9 bases lining up with TRBD1. CDR3 size: 15 residues. The V gene end was trimmed by 4 bases and the J gene end by 3 bases; junction bases not matched to a gene: 6. Germline V gene sequence: CDR1 MNHEY, CDR2 SVGAGI. CDR3 protein: CASSFRQGGYYGYTF. The CDR3 DNA is TGTGCCAGCAGTTTTCGACAGGGGGGATACTATGGCTACACCTTC.

The chain combines TRBV27 with TRBJ1-2; D unresolved. CDR1 and CDR2 from the germline V gene are MNHEY and SMNVEV (reference sequence). The CDR3 is 15 amino acids. V was clipped by 5 bases and J by 4 bases, with 17 bases between them. The CDR3 protein is CASSPHGWFSYGYTF. CDR3 DNA: TGTGCCAGCAGTCCCCATGGATGGTTTAGCTATGGCTACACCTTC.

Worth noting for this clonotype: Mismatch with germline at one junction end may stem from a read error. The rearrangement joins TRBV27 to TRBJ2-3, with 7 positions matching TRBD1. This CDR3 comprises 16 residues. Germline V gene data show CDR1 as MNHEY and CDR2 as SMNVEV (reference sequence). The CDR3 sequence: CASSSRQGPSTETQYF. The CDR3, as DNA: TGTGCCAGCAGTTCCCGACAGGGCCCAAGCACAGAGACGCAGTATTTT.

V is TRBV9 and J is TRBJ2-5, with no clear D. The CDR3 totals 13 residues. The germline V gene has CDR1 SGDLS and CDR2 YYNGEE. V lost 3 bases to trimming and J lost 2 bases, with 8 bases between them. CDR3 DNA: TGTGCCAGCAGCGAGGTGGGTCAAGAGACCCAGTACTTC. This codes for CASSEVGQETQYF.

V and J are TRBV29-1 and TRBJ1-2; no reliable D call. The V end lost 2 bases, the J end lost 8 bases, and 12 bases lay between the germline ends. CDR1 is SQVTM and CDR2 is ANQGSEA in the germline V gene. This CDR3 contains 12 residues. This CDR3 is CSVEWVVGGYTF. In nucleotides, the CDR3 is TGCAGCGTTGAATGGGTGGTGGGAGGCTACACCTTC.

In DNA, the CDR3 is TGTGCCAGCTCACCACGTACGGTAGCTACTGATACGCAGTATTTT. Amino acids: CASSPRTVATDTQYF. This chain connects TRBV18 to TRBJ2-3, with no clear D. Trimming removed 1 base from V and 6 bases from J, with 14 bases in between. The germline CDR1 and CDR2 sequences are KGHSH and LQKENI. The length of the CDR3 is 15 residues.

A few counts support this clonotype. Sequence at one end of the junction differs from germline and may be a read error. The rearrangement joins TRBV20-1 to TRBJ1-2, with a tentative D call TRBD1 (6 bases). Germline CDR1 is DFQATT and CDR2 is SNEGSKA (reference sequence). This CDR3 contains 15 residues. The CDR3 DNA follows: TGCAGTGCTAGAGATGGACAGAATCCGAACTATGACTACACCTTC. Protein product: CSARDGQNPNYDYTF.